This TCR beta chain comes out of a study of blood T cell repertoires in COVID-19. Study as a whole: Spain, Italy and the United States supplied samples that represented acute and convalescent COVID-19. PBMCs, B-cell-depleted T cells, or T cells provided the cDNA or gDNA that made up the material.

As originally analysed: Estimated nucleated cell counts came from reference gene primer amplification. Libraries were prepared by immunoSEQ multiplex PCR; TCRdb keeps only in-frame clonotypes and omits some of them. From that table come the V and J calls and clone size; the DNA was used to work out D and trimming. The top ten clones hold around 1.3% of a sample with roughly 410,000 clones, 70% to 90% of them seen once. This CDR3 is 14 amino acids long. V gave up 10 bases and J gave up 5 bases; unmatched junction bases: 11. Germline-derived CDR1 and CDR2 are LNHDA and SQIVND (reference sequence). This clonotype was obtained from a man aged 40-55 years with acute or convalescent COVID-19. Sequenced input: peripheral blood. V and J are TRBV19 and TRBJ1-2; 9 bases map to TRBD1. For the CDR3, the DNA is TGTGCCACCTCACCCGGGACAGGGACTTATGGCTACACCTTC. It yields the protein CATSPGTGTYGYTF.